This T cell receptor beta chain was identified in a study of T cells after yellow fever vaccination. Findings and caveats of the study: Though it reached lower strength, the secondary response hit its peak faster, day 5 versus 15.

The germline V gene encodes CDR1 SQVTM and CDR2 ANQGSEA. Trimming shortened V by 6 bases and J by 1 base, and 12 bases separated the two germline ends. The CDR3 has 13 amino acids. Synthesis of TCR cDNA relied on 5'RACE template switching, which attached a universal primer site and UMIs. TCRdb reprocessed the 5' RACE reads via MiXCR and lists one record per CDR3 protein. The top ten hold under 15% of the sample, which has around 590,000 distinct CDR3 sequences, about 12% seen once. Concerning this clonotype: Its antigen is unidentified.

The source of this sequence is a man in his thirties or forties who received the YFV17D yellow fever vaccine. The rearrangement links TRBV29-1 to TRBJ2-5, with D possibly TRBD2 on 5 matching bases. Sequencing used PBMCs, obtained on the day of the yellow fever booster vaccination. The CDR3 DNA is TGCAGCGTGTGTGAGGGCGTCCAAGAGACCCAGTACTTC. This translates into CSVCEGVQETQYF.